This TCR beta chain came from a study of blood T cell repertoires in COVID-19. Study information: Whether acute or convalescent, the COVID-19 samples came from the United States, Italy and Spain.

The method was immunoSEQ multiplex PCR; TCRdb's version includes in-frame clones alone and lacks a portion of them. The sample lists some 42,000 clones; approximately 91% were seen once. In germline, CDR1 is LNHDA, CDR2 SQIVND (reference sequence). The CDR3 totals 17 residues. V lost 3 bases to trimming and J lost 6 bases; unmatched junction nucleotides: 14. The specimen sequenced was peripheral blood. The origin of this receptor is a human donor in a cohort sampled during active COVID-19. The rearrangement joins TRBV19 to TRBJ2-1; TRBD2 agrees at 7 bases. The CDR3 DNA reads TGTGCCAGTAGTATTGTCTTCGCGGGGGACGACCTCAATGAGCAGTTCTTC. Translated: CASSIVFAGDDLNEQFF.